This T cell receptor beta chain was captured by sequencing in a study of OX40 agonist ivuxolimab in advanced cancers. Study-level background: From about 23 to 85 years was the age range, with a mean of around 54 years, and around 84% were male.

Autoimmune disease history or systemic immunosuppression was exclusionary. Trimming removed 4 bases from V and 12 bases from J, with 22 bases in between. The CDR3 is 14 amino acids. Germline V gene lookup returns CDR1 SEHNR and CDR2 FQNEAQ (reference sequence). Method: immunoSEQ multiplex PCR; TCRdb's copy keeps in-frame clones and lacks some. The sample lists fewer than 90,000 clones; 85% to 90% were seen once. The chain uses TRBV7-9 and TRBJ2-7; D remains unclear. The specimen was CD4+ or CD8+ T cells sorted from blood, collected in a trial of the OX40 agonist ivuxolimab. This TCR was recovered from an adult with an advanced solid tumor such as melanoma, head and neck, liver or kidney cancer. The CDR3 loop reads CASSSDELGSRRYF. The CDR3 bases are TGTGCCAGCAGCTCGGACGAGTTAGGGTCCCGGAGGTACTTC.